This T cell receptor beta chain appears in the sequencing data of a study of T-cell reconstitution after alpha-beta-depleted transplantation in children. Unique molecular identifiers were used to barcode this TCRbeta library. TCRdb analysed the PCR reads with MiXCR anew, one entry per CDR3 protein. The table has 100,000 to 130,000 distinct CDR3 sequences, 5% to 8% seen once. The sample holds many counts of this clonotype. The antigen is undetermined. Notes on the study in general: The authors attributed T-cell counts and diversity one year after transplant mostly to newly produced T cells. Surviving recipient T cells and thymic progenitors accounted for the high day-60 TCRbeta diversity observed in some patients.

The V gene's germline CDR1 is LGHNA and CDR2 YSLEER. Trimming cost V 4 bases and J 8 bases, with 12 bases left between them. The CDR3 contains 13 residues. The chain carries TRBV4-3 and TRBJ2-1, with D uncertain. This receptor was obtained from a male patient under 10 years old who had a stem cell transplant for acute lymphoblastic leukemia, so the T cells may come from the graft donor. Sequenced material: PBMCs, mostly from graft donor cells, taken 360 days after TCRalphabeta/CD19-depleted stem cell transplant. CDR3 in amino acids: CASSPYKGYEQFF. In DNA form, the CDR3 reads TGCGCCAGCAGCCCATATAAGGGATATGAGCAGTTCTTC.